The subject of this entry is one TCR beta chain. Its antigen is still unknown. These data belong to a study of CD8+CD57+ T cells in acquired aplastic anemia. Looking at the study overall: Sorted CD4+ and CD8+ cells gave a mean 3.2 ug DNA, range about 0.19 to 27.4 ug. As sequenced from healthy donors, CD4+ cells averaged roughly 11 million reads.

Study outcomes and limitations: Any difference that existed in CD8+ Simpson's diversity between patients and controls was not significant.

Genomic DNA was employed as the template in profiling TCR beta VDJ and CDR3. Each CDR3 protein is one row after TCRdb ran MiXCR on the reads. The sample includes 35,000 to 45,000 distinct CDR3 sequences, approximately 71% of them seen just once. Trimming removed 4 bases from V and 8 bases from J; junction bases left unmatched: 8. The CDR3 is made up of 14 amino acids. Germline loops: CDR1 KGHSY, CDR2 FQNENV. V gene TRBV16 combines with J gene TRBJ1-2; 9 bases agree with TRBD1. The specimen sequenced was sorted CD4+, CD8+, or CD8+CD57+ T cells (not recorded which) from PBMCs. This TCR was sampled from a human donor in good health, serving as a control. CDR3 sequence: CASSLQGAGSGYTF. In DNA form, the CDR3 reads TGTGCCAGCAGCCTACAGGGGGCAGGGAGCGGCTACACCTTC.